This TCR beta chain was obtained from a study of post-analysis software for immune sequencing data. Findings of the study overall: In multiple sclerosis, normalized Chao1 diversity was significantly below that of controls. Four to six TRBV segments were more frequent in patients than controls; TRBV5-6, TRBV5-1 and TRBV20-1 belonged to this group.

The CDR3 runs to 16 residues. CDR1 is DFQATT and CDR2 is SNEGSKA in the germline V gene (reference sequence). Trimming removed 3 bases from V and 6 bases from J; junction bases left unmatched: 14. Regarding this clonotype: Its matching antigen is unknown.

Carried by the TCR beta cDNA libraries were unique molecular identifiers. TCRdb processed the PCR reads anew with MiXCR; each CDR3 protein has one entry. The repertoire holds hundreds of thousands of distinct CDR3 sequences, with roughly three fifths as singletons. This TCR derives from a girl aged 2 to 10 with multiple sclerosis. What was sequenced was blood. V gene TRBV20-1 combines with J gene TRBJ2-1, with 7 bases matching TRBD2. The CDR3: CSARVLGGGPGNEQFF. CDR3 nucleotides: TGCAGTGCTAGGGTTCTGGGGGGAGGGCCCGGCAATGAGCAGTTCTTC.